The 23 T cell receptor beta chains below all came from one sample that was sequenced in a study of cytotoxic CD8 clonotypes in ibrutinib-treated CLL. The table came from immunoSEQ multiplex PCR; TCRdb's copy has only in-frame clones and leaves some out. Among 7,500 to 9,500 clones listed, around 70% were seen once. Here the sequenced sample was PBMCs, taken before ibrutinib treatment. The receptors shown here come from a human donor with chronic lymphocytic leukemia.

V is TRBV27 and J is TRBJ2-1, with 9 bases matching TRBD1. Germline-derived CDR1 and CDR2 are MNHEY and SMNVEV (reference sequence). The CDR3 length is 14 residues. After removal of 5 bases from V and 4 bases from J, the junction contained 3 bases not matched to a gene. The CDR3 loop is CASSTGTGYNEQFF. The CDR3, as DNA: TGTGCCAGCAGTACAGGGACAGGGTACAATGAGCAGTTCTTC.

This chain links TRBV11-2 with TRBJ2-3; 13 bases fit TRBD2. From germline, CDR1 is SGHAT and CDR2 FQNNGV. Losses at the gene ends were 5 bases for V and 4 bases for J; bases not matched to a gene: 9. This CDR3 spans 17 amino acids. The CDR3 loop is CASSPGLAGVRSDTQYF. CDR3 DNA: TGTGCCAGCAGCCCCGGACTAGCGGGAGTCCGTTCAGATACGCAGTATTTT.

The chain links TRBV6-1 to TRBJ1-2; D perhaps matches TRBD1 (6 bases). CDR3 length: 13 residues. CDR1 MNHNS and CDR2 SASEGT come from the germline V gene. The V end lost 6 bases, the J end lost 6 bases, and 14 bases lay between the germline ends. The CDR3 sequence: CASRVGQRDGYTF. The CDR3 DNA reads TGTGCCAGCAGGGTCGGACAGCGAGATGGCTACACCTTC.

The rearrangement joins TRBV9 to TRBJ2-3, with D perhaps matching TRBD1 (6 bases). CDR1 is SGDLS, CDR2 YYNGEE, per germline. The V end lost 3 bases, the J end lost 3 bases, and 11 bases lay between the germline ends. The length of the CDR3 is 14 residues. CDR3 loop: CASSDQGWTDTQYF. The DNA for the CDR3 is TGTGCCAGCAGCGATCAGGGGTGGACAGATACGCAGTATTTT.

This clone was counted between two and nine times. The chain couples TRBV4-1 to TRBJ2-7; no firm D call. The CDR3 covers 15 residues. The germline V gene encodes CDR1 MGHRA and CDR2 YSYEKL. V lost 1 base to trimming and J lost 5 bases, with 15 bases between them. This chain's CDR3 is CASSQVHRRVDEQYF. The CDR3 nucleotides read TGCGCCAGCAGCCAAGTGCACAGAAGAGTGGACGAGCAGTACTTC.

The rearrangement uses TRBV4-1 and TRBJ1-2; no clear D. Germline V gives CDR1 MGHRA, CDR2 YSYEKL. The V end lost 4 bases, the J end lost 2 bases, and 11 bases lay between the germline ends. This CDR3 contains 14 residues. CDR3 sequence reads: CASSPQAGNYGYTF. The CDR3 coding sequence is TGCGCCAGCAGCCCTCAGGCGGGGAACTATGGCTACACCTTC.

The gene calls are TRBV18 and TRBJ1-1; tentatively, D is TRBD1 (5 bases). Germline V lookup: CDR1 KGHSH, CDR2 LQKENI. The CDR3 has 15 residues. V lost 2 bases to trimming and J lost 4 bases, with 14 bases between them. The DNA of the CDR3 is TGTGCCAGCTCACCAGAGGCAGGGTTCCGCACTGAAGCTTTCTTT. This encodes CASSPEAGFRTEAFF. Variable domain in full (rest from reference TRBV18 and TRBJ1-1): NAGVMQNPRHLVRRRGQEARLRCSPMKGHSHVYWYRQLPEEGLKFMVYLQKENIIDESGMPKERFSAEFPKEGPSILRIQQVVRGDSAAYFCASSPEAGFRTEAFFGQGTRLTVV.

This clone was counted a single time. The chain uses TRBV5-1 and TRBJ2-1; D gene ambiguous. Germline V gives CDR1 SGHRS, CDR2 YFSETQ. The CDR3 consists of 13 residues. Trimming cost V 2 bases and J 5 bases, with 8 bases left between them. CDR3 amino acids: CASSLNTNNEQFF. In nucleotides, the CDR3 is TGCGCCAGCAGCTTAAACACAAACAATGAGCAGTTCTTC. Based on the CDR3 plus reference TRBV5-1 and TRBJ2-1, the full variable domain is KAGVTQTPRYLIKTRGQQVTLSCSPISGHRSVSWYQQTPGQGLQFLFEYFSETQRNKGNFPGRFSGRQFSNSRSEMNVSTLELGDSALYLCASSLNTNNEQFFGPGTRLTVL.

The V gene is TRBV30, the J gene TRBJ2-5; 8 bases map to TRBD2. V was clipped by 2 bases and J by 2 bases; unmatched bases: 1. The CDR3 has 13 residues. Germline V lookup: CDR1 GTSNPN, CDR2 SVGIG (reference sequence). Written as DNA, the CDR3 is TGTGCCTGGAGTCCTAGCGGGCAAGAGACCCAGTACTTC. It encodes CAWSPSGQETQYF.

This clone turned up a few times. This chain links TRBV4-1 with TRBJ2-1; 10 nucleotides line up with TRBD2. Germline V CDR1 and CDR2: MGHRA, YSYEKL. The CDR3 length is 17 residues. After removal of 5 bases from V and 4 bases from J, the junction contained 11 bases not matched to a gene. CDR3: CASSSFSTSGLYNEQFF. The DNA for the CDR3 is TGCGCCAGCAGCTCATTCTCGACTAGCGGGTTGTACAATGAGCAGTTCTTC.

The V gene is TRBV28, the J gene TRBJ2-3, with TRBD1 matching 7 bases. Germline values: CDR1 MDHEN, CDR2 SYDVKM. This CDR3 region has 12 residues. Unmatched junction bases numbered 7, after V lost 10 bases and J lost 6 bases. Written as DNA, the CDR3 is TGTGCCACACAGGGGCTCGTGGATACGCAGTATTTT. Its translation: CATQGLVDTQYF.

The chain couples TRBV6-1 to TRBJ2-5; D not resolved. The germline V gene encodes CDR1 MNHNS and CDR2 SASEGT. CDR3 length: 13 residues. V lost 4 bases and J lost 2, with 8 bases in between. The CDR3 sequence: CASSGTAQETQYF. The CDR3 DNA is TGTGCCAGCAGTGGGACCGCTCAAGAGACCCAGTACTTC.

The chain employs TRBV27 and TRBJ1-2, with D unclear. The CDR3 totals 16 residues. Trimming pared 0 bases from V and 0 bases from J, leaving 11 bases between. Germline CDR1 reads MNHEY; CDR2 reads SMNVEV (reference sequence). Here the CDR3 DNA reads TGTGCCAGCAGTTTATCAGGCGCCACAGCTAACTATGGCTACACCTTC. This sequence encodes CASSLSGATANYGYTF.

V and J are TRBV19 and TRBJ1-1, with D uncertain. This CDR3 spans 12 amino acids. Germline lookup yields CDR1 LNHDA and CDR2 SQIVND (reference sequence). V was shortened by 5 bases and J by 4 bases, with 8 bases between the two germline ends. The CDR3 DNA follows: TGTGCCAGTAGTGCCGTAGGCACTGAAGCTTTCTTT. This translates into CASSAVGTEAFF.

V gene TRBV18 combines with J gene TRBJ2-3; 7 bases fit TRBD2. There are 15 residues in the CDR3. The germline CDR1 and CDR2 sequences are KGHSH and LQKENI. Trimming at V came to 3 bases and at J to 5 bases, leaving 8 bases not matched to a gene. CDR3 coding DNA: TGTGCCAGCTCACCCTGGGGAGGGGTCCAAGATACGCAGTATTTT. It is translated as CASSPWGGVQDTQYF.

This chain uses TRBV7-2 with TRBJ2-7; no definite D call. CDR1 and CDR2 (germline): SGHTA, FQGNSA. Trimming cost V 3 bases and J 11 bases, with 20 bases left between them. The CDR3 sequence is 14 residues long. CDR3 nucleotides: TGTGCCAGCAGCTTGGACGGCTTTCTCCCCCGAGAGTACTTC. It translates to CASSLDGFLPREYF.

The V call is TRBV5-8, the J call TRBJ1-4, with a weak D call TRBD1 (5 bases). CDR3 size: 15 residues. Trimming cost V 1 base and J 7 bases, with 14 bases left between them. CDR1 and CDR2 (germline): SGHTS, YDEGEE. The DNA of the CDR3 is TGTGCCAGCAGCTTGTACGGGGGTGATGGTGAAAAACTGTTTTTT. Residues: CASSLYGGDGEKLFF.

The chain employs TRBV2 and TRBJ2-7, with D hard to call. The CDR3 has 13 amino acids. Germline values: CDR1 SNHLY, CDR2 FYNNEI. V lost 8 bases and J lost 2, with 13 bases in between. The CDR3 sequence: CASFSGAPYEQYF. In DNA form, the CDR3 reads TGTGCCAGCTTTTCGGGTGCCCCCTACGAGCAGTACTTC.

This clone rates as hyperexpanded. The identical CDR3 is also encoded by other nucleotide sequences in the sample. The chain uses TRBV7-8 and TRBJ2-1; 11 nucleotides line up with TRBD2. The V and J ends lost 5 bases and 7 bases, in that order; junction bases with no gene match: 4. This CDR3 contains 14 residues. Germline V CDR1 and CDR2: SGHVS, FQNEAQ. The CDR3: CASSPGLAENEQFF. The CDR3 DNA sequence: TGTGCCAGCAGCCCGGGACTAGCGGAGAATGAGCAGTTCTTC.

This rearrangement joins TRBV2 to TRBJ2-4; possible D gene TRBD2, 6 bases. Trimming pared 5 bases from V and 6 bases from J, leaving 17 bases between. This CDR3 is built from 15 residues. Germline CDR1 reads SNHLY; CDR2 reads FYNNEI. CDR3 sequence: CASSSNREPINIQYF. CDR3 DNA sequence: TGTGCCAGCAGTAGTAACCGGGAGCCGATAAACATTCAGTACTTC.

This clone appeared a few times. The rearrangement joins TRBV27 to TRBJ2-7; 8 bases are shared with TRBD1. Trimming at V came to 0 bases and at J to 2 bases, leaving 3 bases not matched to a gene. Germline V CDR1 and CDR2: MNHEY, SMNVEV (reference sequence). The CDR3 has 15 amino acids. CDR3 sequence (DNA): TGTGCCAGCAGTTTATCCAGGGGGCTGGCCTACGAGCAGTACTTC. This codes for CASSLSRGLAYEQYF.

The V gene is TRBV19, the J gene TRBJ2-1; weak D call: TRBD1 (6 bases). The CDR3 is 15 residues long. Germline V gives CDR1 LNHDA, CDR2 SQIVND (reference sequence). The V end was cut by 5 bases, the J end by 2 bases, with 13 bases between. CDR3 amino acids: CASSLRQATYNEQFF. The CDR3 DNA is TGTGCCAGTAGTCTCCGACAGGCCACCTACAATGAGCAGTTCTTC.

The rearrangement uses TRBV7-6 and TRBJ2-5; D is ambiguous. This CDR3 has 12 residues. The V gene lost 2 bases and the J gene lost 6 bases, with 7 bases spanning the gap. CDR1 and CDR2 (germline): SGHVS, FNYEAQ. The CDR3 region is CASSLQWKTQYF. CDR3 nucleotides: TGTGCCAGCAGCTTACAGTGGAAGACCCAGTACTTC.